These 29 T cell receptor beta chains were all obtained from the same sample, sequenced in a study of blood T cell repertoires in COVID-19. Data came from immunoSEQ multiplex PCR; TCRdb stores just in-frame clones and leaves some out. The table lists 400,000 to 450,000 clones, about 92% of them singletons, with about 0.6% in the top ten. What was sequenced was PBMCs or T cells enriched from blood (not recorded which). The receptors shown here come from a man between 18 and 29 years old who had recovered from COVID-19.

This sequence joins TRBV7-8 and TRBJ1-1, with D tentatively TRBD1 (6 bases). The CDR3 totals 15 residues. The ends were cut back, 4 bases at V and 5 bases at J, with 17 bases in the middle. Germline V CDR1 and CDR2: SGHVS, FQNEAQ. CDR3 amino acids: CASSWLGGQKTEAFF. The CDR3, as DNA: TGTGCCAGCAGCTGGCTTGGGGGCCAAAAGACTGAAGCTTTCTTT.

This clone came up once. J is TRBJ2-7 and V is TRBV12-5, with 8 bases lining up with TRBD1. The CDR3 sequence is 13 residues long. From germline, CDR1 is LGHNT and CDR2 FRNRAP. The V segment lost 6 bases and the J segment 3 bases; nucleotides outside the gene matches: 4. CDR3 sequence reads: CASGTGQGYEQYF. DNA for the CDR3: TGTGCTAGTGGCACCGGACAGGGCTACGAGCAGTACTTC.

The chain couples TRBV6-1 to TRBJ2-1; TRBD2 is a possible D gene (5 bases). V lost 1 base to trimming and J lost 6 bases, with 22 bases between them. CDR1 MNHNS and CDR2 SASEGT come from the germline V gene. The CDR3 has 18 residues. CDR3 amino acids: CASSEVAVGAQLSNEQFF. For the CDR3, the DNA is TGTGCCAGCAGTGAAGTAGCTGTGGGAGCACAGCTGAGCAATGAGCAGTTCTTC.

The sample holds one count of this clone. In DNA, the CDR3 is TGTGCCAGCAGCCTAGGGGCGGGCAATCAGCCCCAGCATTTT. Protein: CASSLGAGNQPQHF. The genes are TRBV5-6 and TRBJ1-5; perhaps TRBD1 as D (5 bases). This CDR3 has 14 residues. V dropped 4 bases and J dropped 2 bases, with 10 bases sitting between them. Germline V CDR1 and CDR2: SGHDT, YYEEEE.

The J gene is TRBJ2-7, the V gene TRBV5-1, with D tentatively TRBD1 (5 bases). Germline-derived CDR1 and CDR2 are SGHRS and YFSETQ. The CDR3 runs 13 residues. The V gene lost 6 bases and the J gene lost 2 bases, with 12 bases spanning the gap. The CDR3 coding sequence is TGCGCCAGCAAAAAACAGGTAGCCTACGAGCAGTACTTC. Translating gives CASKKQVAYEQYF. The full variable domain, with the rest looked up from reference TRBV5-1 and TRBJ2-7, is KAGVTQTPRYLIKTRGQQVTLSCSPISGHRSVSWYQQTPGQGLQFLFEYFSETQRNKGNFPGRFSGRQFSNSRSEMNVSTLELGDSALYLCASKKQVAYEQYFGPGTRLTVT.

This chain links TRBV2 with TRBJ2-3, with 16 positions matching TRBD2. With 6 bases clipped from V and 2 bases from J, the junction kept 5 bases outside the gene matches. The CDR3 covers 17 residues. The germline gives CDR1 SNHLY, CDR2 FYNNEI. The CDR3 DNA sequence: TGTGCCAGCAGAGGGACTAGCGGGGGGGGGTTCACAGATACGCAGTATTTT. Its protein product is CASRGTSGGGFTDTQYF.

The rearrangement joins TRBV7-9 to TRBJ1-4, with D hard to call. Per germline, CDR1 SEHNR and CDR2 FQNEAQ (reference sequence). With 4 bases removed from V and 7 bases from J, the gap between germline ends came to 16 bases. The CDR3 length is 15 residues. The CDR3 region is CASSSDPGEGEKLFF. The CDR3 DNA reads TGTGCCAGCAGCTCGGACCCCGGCGAGGGTGAAAAACTGTTTTTT.

The chain combines TRBV28 with TRBJ2-3, with TRBD2 matching 12 bases. The J segment lost 10 bases and the V segment lost 4 bases, leaving 9 bases of the junction unmatched. CDR1 is MDHEN and CDR2 is SYDVKM in the germline V gene. The CDR3 loop spans 15 amino acids. Here the CDR3 DNA reads TGTGCCAGCAGTTCCAGGACTAGCGGGGACACCTCGCAGTATTTT. Amino acids: CASSSRTSGDTSQYF.

This clone was recorded a few times. This rearrangement joins TRBV3-1 (or the pseudogene TRBV3-2) to TRBJ1-4; D is perhaps TRBD1 (6 bases). V dropped 1 base and J dropped 7 bases, with 16 bases sitting between them. This CDR3 is 16 amino acids long. The V gene's germline CDR1 is LGHDT and CDR2 YNNKEL (reference sequence). The CDR3 DNA sequence: TGTGCCAGCAGCCAAGCCCCAGGGGCTTTTACTGAAAAACTGTTTTTT. Protein: CASSQAPGAFTEKLFF.

CDR3 residues: CASSPTGYQPQHF. CDR3 bases: TGTGCCAGCAGCCCGACAGGGTATCAGCCCCAGCATTTT. J is TRBJ1-5 and V is TRBV7-9; 7 nucleotides agree with TRBD1. Germline assignment: CDR1 SEHNR and CDR2 FQNEAQ (reference sequence). V shed 5 bases and J 5 bases; nucleotides not matched to a gene: 3. The length of the CDR3 is 13 residues.

The chain recombines TRBV9 with TRBJ2-2; D not resolved. The V gene lost 3 bases and the J gene lost 6 bases, with 21 bases spanning the gap. Germline V lookup: CDR1 SGDLS, CDR2 YYNGEE. The CDR3 contains 17 residues. Here the CDR3 reads CASSDTVGRGLSGELFF. The CDR3 DNA reads TGTGCCAGCAGCGATACCGTAGGCCGCGGTTTGTCCGGGGAGCTGTTTTTT.

In this sample, this clone turned up once. The V call is TRBV27, the J call TRBJ2-1; 8 positions agree with TRBD2. The junction had 9 bases not matched to a gene; V was cut back by 3 bases and J by 5 bases. The germline gives CDR1 MNHEY, CDR2 SMNVEV (reference sequence). This CDR3 region has 16 residues. CDR3 bases: TGTGCCAGCAGTTTTTCCCCGGGAGGGGCCAACAATGAGCAGTTCTTC. It translates to CASSFSPGGANNEQFF.

CDR3 sequence (DNA): TGCAGCGCCTTCACAGGGTCCAATAGCTACGAGCAGTACTTC. It encodes CSAFTGSNSYEQYF. This chain joins TRBV29-1 and TRBJ2-7, with D possibly TRBD1 on 6 matching bases. The V end was cut by 7 bases, the J end by 3 bases, with 19 bases between. Germline V lookup: CDR1 SQVTM, CDR2 ANQGSEA. The CDR3 extends over 14 amino acids.

V gene TRBV6-1 combines with J gene TRBJ1-3, with D hard to call. The germline V gene has CDR1 MNHNS and CDR2 SASEGT. The CDR3 spans 16 residues. V lost 4 bases to trimming and J lost 0 bases, with 13 bases between them. CDR3 amino acids: CASSAGINYSGNTIYF. The CDR3 DNA is TGTGCCAGCAGTGCCGGGATCAATTACTCTGGAAACACCATATATTTT.

This chain connects TRBV2 to TRBJ2-1, with D possibly TRBD2 on 5 matching bases. Trimming shortened V by 6 bases and J by 8 bases, and 17 bases separated the two germline ends. There are 14 residues in the CDR3. CDR1 is SNHLY and CDR2 is FYNNEI in the germline V gene. In DNA form, the CDR3 reads TGTGCCAGCAGACGAGCGGACCAGCCTCATGAGCAGTTCTTC. It specifies CASRRADQPHEQFF.

V gene TRBV7-3 combines with J gene TRBJ2-5, with 8 nucleotides matching TRBD1. The junction had 9 bases not matched to a gene; V was cut back by 5 bases and J by 4 bases. The CDR3 has 15 residues. CDR1 is SGHTA, CDR2 FQGTGA, per germline. DNA of the CDR3: TGTGCCAGCAGCCCCCAGGTGGGGACAGGAGAGACCCAGTACTTC. It codes for CASSPQVGTGETQYF.

The CDR3: CASSLTRTDGYTF. The DNA of the CDR3 is TGTGCCAGCAGCCTGACCAGGACAGATGGCTACACCTTC. The chain carries TRBV3-1 (or the pseudogene TRBV3-2) and TRBJ1-2; TRBD1 might be the D (6 bases). The CDR3 is 13 amino acids. Per the germline V gene, CDR1 is LGHDT and CDR2 is YNNKEL (reference sequence). The V and J ends lost 4 bases and 6 bases respectively, with 12 bases between them.

The CDR3: CASSRTGGREEKLFF. In nucleotides, the CDR3 is TGTGCCAGCAGCCGTACAGGGGGGAGAGAAGAAAAACTGTTTTTT. This sequence joins TRBV5-5 and TRBJ1-4; the match to TRBD1 covers 8 bases. The junction had 10 bases not matched to a gene; V was cut back by 4 bases and J by 8 bases. CDR1 and CDR2 (germline): SGHKS, YYEKEE (reference sequence). The CDR3 runs 15 residues.

The J gene is TRBJ1-1, the V gene TRBV20-1; no firm D call. The CDR3 is made up of 14 amino acids. Trimming took 3 bases from V and 6 from J, leaving 17 bases between them. Per the germline V gene, CDR1 is DFQATT and CDR2 is SNEGSKA (reference sequence). The CDR3 sequence is CSASVAAEAPEAFF. For the CDR3, the DNA is TGCAGTGCTAGTGTCGCGGCAGAGGCCCCTGAAGCTTTCTTT.

The chain couples TRBV7-6 to TRBJ2-1, with TRBD2 matching 8 bases. Per the germline V gene, CDR1 is SGHVS and CDR2 is FNYEAQ. Germline trimming cut 5 bases from V and 4 bases from J; bases unmatched to any gene: 7. The CDR3 length is 15 residues. CDR3 DNA sequence: TGTGCCAGCAGCCCGGTAGCGGGAACTTACAATGAGCAGTTCTTC. Translating it yields CASSPVAGTYNEQFF.

V and J are TRBV10-2 and TRBJ2-7, with 8 bases lining up with TRBD1. Germline CDR1 and CDR2: WSHSY and SAAADI. The CDR3 is 12 residues long. V dropped 7 bases and J dropped 5; count of bases not matched to a gene: 4. The CDR3 region has the DNA TGCGCCAGCAATGGCAGGGGGCACGAGCAGTACTTC. Translating gives CASNGRGHEQYF.

This sequence joins TRBV12-5 and TRBJ1-1; 7 nucleotides line up with TRBD1. Losses at the gene ends were 4 bases for V and 6 bases for J; bases not matched to a gene: 8. The length of the CDR3 is 14 residues. Germline CDR1 LGHNT, CDR2 FRNRAP. Here the CDR3 reads CASGSHRGLPEAFF. CDR3 sequence (DNA): TGTGCTAGTGGTTCCCACAGGGGATTGCCTGAAGCTTTCTTT.

V gene TRBV9 combines with J gene TRBJ2-1, with D perhaps TRBD2 (5 bases). The CDR3 extends over 15 amino acids. The germline V and J ends were trimmed by 1 base and 5 bases, with 13 bases remaining between them. CDR1 is SGDLS and CDR2 is YYNGEE in the germline V gene. CDR3 DNA: TGTGCCAGCAGCGTATTGGAGAAGCGGCACAATGAGCAGTTCTTC. Translation: CASSVLEKRHNEQFF.

The chain carries TRBV9 and TRBJ2-1, with 10 positions matching TRBD2. Trimming removed 0 bases from V and 10 bases from J; junction bases left unmatched: 7. Per the germline V gene, CDR1 is SGDLS and CDR2 is YYNGEE. This CDR3 has 15 amino acids. DNA of the CDR3: TGTGCCAGCAGCGTAGCGAGCGGGGGGGCTGGCGAGCAGTTCTTC. It codes for CASSVASGGAGEQFF. Based on the CDR3 plus reference TRBV9 and TRBJ2-1, the full variable domain is DSGVTQTPKHLITATGQRVTLRCSPRSGDLSVYWYQQSLDQGLQFLIQYYNGEERAKGNILERFSAQQFPDLHSELNLSSLELGDSALYFCASSVASGGAGEQFFGPGTRLTVL.

The sample holds a few counts of this clone. This chain uses TRBV5-4 with TRBJ1-2, with 9 nucleotides matching TRBD1. The J segment lost 7 bases and the V segment lost 2 bases, leaving 3 bases of the junction unmatched. The CDR3 length is 13 residues. Germline V gene lookup returns CDR1 SGHNT and CDR2 YYREEE (reference sequence). For the CDR3, the DNA is TGTGCCAGCAGCTTTGGACAGGGGTCTGGCTACACCTTC. It yields the protein CASSFGQGSGYTF.

This sequence joins TRBV7-2 and TRBJ1-2; TRBD1 agrees at 12 bases. V shed 5 bases, J shed 4 bases, and the junction held 8 bases outside the gene matches. Germline values: CDR1 SGHTA, CDR2 FQGNSA. The CDR3 loop spans 16 amino acids. This chain's CDR3 is CASSPGPGQGAYGYTF. The CDR3 region has the DNA TGTGCCAGCAGCCCCGGACCGGGACAGGGGGCCTATGGCTACACCTTC.

This chain links TRBV5-1 with TRBJ2-7; 12 bases are a match to TRBD2. Looked up from germline, CDR1 is SGHRS and CDR2 is YFSETQ. Trimming at V came to 0 bases and at J to 0 bases, leaving 4 bases not matched to a gene. The CDR3 contains 17 residues. The CDR3 coding sequence is TGCGCCAGCAGCTTGGAGACTAGCGGGAGTACCTCCTACGAGCAGTACTTC. Amino acid sequence: CASSLETSGSTSYEQYF.

The gene calls are TRBV2 and TRBJ2-7, with a weak D call TRBD2 (6 bases). From germline, CDR1 is SNHLY and CDR2 FYNNEI. V was cut by 6 bases and J by 0 bases, with 21 bases left in between. This CDR3 spans 17 amino acids. As DNA, the CDR3 is TGTGCCAGCAGGGACTACAAAATAATAAAAAGCTCCTACGAGCAGTACTTC. Translating it yields CASRDYKIIKSSYEQYF. Based on the CDR3 plus reference TRBV2 and TRBJ2-7, the full variable domain is EPEVTQTPSHQVTQMGQEVILRCVPISNHLYFYWYRQILGQKVEFLVSFYNNEISEKSEIFDDQFSVERPDGSNFTLKIRSTKLEDSAMYFCASRDYKIIKSSYEQYFGPGTRLTVT.

The V and J genes are TRBV9 and TRBJ2-5; D possibly corresponds to TRBD2 (5 bases). V lost 2 bases, J lost 2 bases, and 16 bases lay in between. CDR3 length equals 16 residues. Germline V lookup: CDR1 SGDLS, CDR2 YYNGEE. This chain's CDR3 is CASSVGARGGQETQYF. Here the CDR3 DNA reads TGTGCCAGCAGCGTCGGCGCCCGAGGAGGACAAGAGACCCAGTACTTC. The whole variable domain, filled in from reference TRBV9 and TRBJ2-5, reads DSGVTQTPKHLITATGQRVTLRCSPRSGDLSVYWYQQSLDQGLQFLIQYYNGEERAKGNILERFSAQQFPDLHSELNLSSLELGDSALYFCASSVGARGGQETQYFGPGTRLLVL.